The rows below give T cell receptor beta chains drawn from one sample of a study of T-cell reconstitution after alpha-beta-depleted transplantation in children. In TCRdb, the PCR reads were re-called with MiXCR into one record per CDR3 protein. The repertoire includes roughly 590,000 distinct CDR3 sequences, approximately 16% of them detected once, and 1.1% sits in the top ten. Source: PBMCs from the stem cell graft donor, taken from the stem cell graft. These receptors were obtained from a human donor who donated a stem cell graft to a child with acute myeloid leukemia. CDR3s include the opening cysteine and the closing phenylalanine or tryptophan. The order of the fields is clone size, D gene, V gene, CDR3 length, J gene, CDR3 DNA, CDR3 protein. D genes are given only for firm matches. Clone size, where shown, is once, few, many, or a class for clones that have expanded.

many	NA	TRBV5-1	15	TRBJ1-2	TGCGCCAGCAGCTTGGCCGGGCAGGAAAGCTATGGCTACACCTTC	CASSLAGQESYGYTF
many	NA	TRBV29-1	13	TRBJ1-2	TGCAGCGTTGCAGGGAGTAGGGACTATGGCTACACCTTC	CSVAGSRDYGYTF
NA	NA	TRBV29-1	14	TRBJ2-2	TGCAGCGTTGAACCCCGAATGGGCACCGGGGAGCTGTTTTTT	CSVEPRMGTGELFF
NA	NA	TRBV29-1	12	TRBJ1-1	TGCAGCGTTGATTCACTGAACACTGAAGCTTTCTTT	CSVDSLNTEAFF
NA	NA	TRBV12-3/TRBV12-4	16	TRBJ2-2	TGTGCCAGCAGATTTGAAGGGTTGGGGGACACCGGGGAGCTGTTTTTT	CASRFEGLGDTGELFF
many	NA	TRBV20-1	13	TRBJ1-2	TGCAGTGCTAGTTCCCGCTTTAACTATGGCTACACCTTC	CSASSRFNYGYTF
NA	TRBD1	TRBV6-2/TRBV6-3	12	TRBJ2-1	TGTGCCAGCAGTTACAGGGGGCCAGAGCAGTTCTTC	CASSYRGPEQFF
many	NA	TRBV20-1	12	TRBJ1-1	TGCAGTGCAAGGGGCGATTTCACTGAAGCTTTCTTT	CSARGDFTEAFF
many	NA	TRBV20-1	15	TRBJ2-2	TGCAGTGCTAGAGAGAATAGGGTGGACACCGGGGAGCTGTTTTTT	CSARENRVDTGELFF
many	TRBD1	TRBV20-1	14	TRBJ2-7	TGCAGTGCTTCCCCGGGACAGGGAGGAAACGAGCAGTACTTC	CSASPGQGGNEQYF
NA	NA	TRBV7-2	15	TRBJ1-1	TGTGCCAGCAGCACAACCGGGACGGAGAACACTGAAGCTTTCTTT	CASSTTGTENTEAFF
NA	NA	TRBV7-2	16	TRBJ2-3	TGTGCCAGCAGCTTAGTTGGGCGGGCGGGCACAGATACGCAGTATTTT	CASSLVGRAGTDTQYF
many	TRBD2	TRBV6-1	12	TRBJ2-1	TGTGCCACCCGGACTAGGAGCAATGAGCAGTTCTTC	CATRTRSNEQFF
NA	NA	TRBV5-1	18	TRBJ2-5	TGCGCCAGCAGCCTGCTTCCCGCGGGCCCAAGCTACCAAGAGACCCAGTACTTC	CASSLLPAGPSYQETQYF
few	NA	TRBV27	16	TRBJ2-1	TGTGCCAGCAGTTTAAAGGCAGCGCTGTTCTACAATGAGCAGTTCTTC	CASSLKAALFYNEQFF
many	NA	TRBV29-1	14	TRBJ2-6	TGCAGCGTGAGGGGCCACTCTGGGGCCAACGTCCTGACTTTC	CSVRGHSGANVLTF
NA	TRBD1	TRBV20-1	16	TRBJ2-5	TGCTGTGCTAGAGTCACCGGGACAGGCCTCCAAGAGACCCAGTACTTC	CCARVTGTGLQETQYF
NA	NA	TRBV12-3/TRBV12-4	15	TRBJ1-5	TGTGCCAGCAGTTTTAGTGTACAGGGTAATCAGCCCCAGCATTTT	CASSFSVQGNQPQHF
few	TRBD2	TRBV2	18	TRBJ2-2	TGTGCCAGCTGGGATTGGGCTAGCGGGGGGACGACAGTGGGGGAGCTGTTTTTT	CASWDWASGGTTVGELFF
many	NA	TRBV5-1	13	TRBJ1-1	TGCGCCAGCAGCTTCTCGGAAGACACTGAAGCTTTCTTT	CASSFSEDTEAFF
many	NA	TRBV29-1	14	TRBJ1-1	TGCAGCGTTGCCCGAGGATCGGGAGGCACTGAAGCTTTCTTT	CSVARGSGGTEAFF
many	TRBD2	TRBV20-1	16	TRBJ2-1	TGCAGTGCTAGACGAAGAGAGCGGGGTCCCTACAATGAGCAGTTCTTC	CSARRRERGPYNEQFF
NA	NA	TRBV20-1	16	TRBJ1-1	TGCAGTGCTAGAGATTTGCGACAGCTTATGAACACTGAAGCTTTCTTT	CSARDLRQLMNTEAFF
many	NA	TRBV6-5	13	TRBJ2-5	TGTGCCAGCACCTCAGTGGGCCGGGAGACCCAGTACTTC	CASTSVGRETQYF
NA	NA	TRBV7-6	15	TRBJ1-1	TGTGCCAGCAGCCCATTCGAGGGGGAGGGCACTGAAGCTTTCTTT	CASSPFEGEGTEAFF
few	NA	TRBV7-2	15	TRBJ1-5	TGTGCCAGCAGCTCCTCGGGGCTTGGGGGACAGCCCCAGCATTTT	CASSSSGLGGQPQHF
many	NA	TRBV15	16	TRBJ1-1	TGTGCCACCAGCAGAGTACGATCACTGTTGAACACTGAAGCTTTCTTT	CATSRVRSLLNTEAFF
NA	NA	TRBV5-1	15	TRBJ2-5	TGCGCCAGCAGCTTGTTGATCTCAACTCAAGAGACCCAGTACTTC	CASSLLISTQETQYF
few	NA	TRBV3-1	14	TRBJ2-1	TGTGCCAGCAGCCAAGTAAACAGGTACAATGAGCAGTTCTTC	CASSQVNRYNEQFF
NA	NA	TRBV11-2	14	TRBJ1-6	TGTGCCAGCAGCTTCAGCGGTGATAATTCACCCCTCCACTTT	CASSFSGDNSPLHF
once	TRBD2	TRBV20-1	18	TRBJ2-5	TGCTGTGCTTCTCCGGGACTAGCGGGGAGGGCCCCGGTTGAGACCCAGTACTTC	CCASPGLAGRAPVETQYF
NA	NA	TRBV6-5	17	TRBJ1-2	TGTGCCAGCAGTTACTCGGGGTCGGGCTCCCCCCTTGGGGGCTACACCTTC	CASSYSGSGSPLGGYTF